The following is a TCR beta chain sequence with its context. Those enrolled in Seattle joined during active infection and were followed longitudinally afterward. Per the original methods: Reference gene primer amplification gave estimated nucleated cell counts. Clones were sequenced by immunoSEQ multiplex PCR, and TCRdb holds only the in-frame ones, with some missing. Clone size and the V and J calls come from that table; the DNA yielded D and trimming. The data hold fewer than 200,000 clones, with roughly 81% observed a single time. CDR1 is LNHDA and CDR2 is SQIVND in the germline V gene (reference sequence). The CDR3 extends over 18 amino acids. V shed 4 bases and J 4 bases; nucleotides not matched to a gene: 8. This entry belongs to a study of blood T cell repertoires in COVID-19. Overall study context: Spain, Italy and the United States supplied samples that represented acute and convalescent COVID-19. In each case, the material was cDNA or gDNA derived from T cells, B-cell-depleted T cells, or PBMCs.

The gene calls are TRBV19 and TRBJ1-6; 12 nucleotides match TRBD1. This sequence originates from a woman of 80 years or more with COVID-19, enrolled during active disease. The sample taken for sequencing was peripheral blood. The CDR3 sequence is CASSRGQGAVMYNSPLHF. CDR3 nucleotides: TGTGCCAGTAGTAGGGGACAGGGGGCCGTGATGTATAATTCACCCCTCCACTTT.